This TCR beta chain was retrieved from a study of blood T cell repertoires in COVID-19. Study-wide background: The study drew acute and convalescent COVID-19 samples from the United States, Italy and Spain. Sample material is recorded as cDNA or gDNA derived from T cells, B-cell-depleted T cells, or PBMCs.

The CDR3 runs 15 residues. Germline loops: CDR1 SNHLY, CDR2 FYNNEI. With 6 bases clipped from V and 3 bases from J, the junction kept 8 bases outside the gene matches. This clone has only one observation. The authors' processing: Reference gene primers were amplified, and this amplification served to estimate nucleated cell counts. Measured with immunoSEQ multiplex PCR; TCRdb has only the in-frame clones, and not every one. D and trimming come from the DNA, and the V and J calls and clone size come from that table. The sample yields 100,000 to 150,000 clones, roughly four fifths seen once. The genes are TRBV2 and TRBJ2-3, with 8 bases fitting TRBD1. The sequenced sample consisted of peripheral blood. The source of this sequence is a man aged 60 to 75 with acute or convalescent COVID-19. The CDR3 coding sequence is TGTGCCAGCAGGAAAACAGGGGGATCGACAGATACGCAGTATTTT. This translates into CASRKTGGSTDTQYF.